By frequency in the sample, the clone carrying this T cell receptor beta chain is medium-sized. The data were obtained in a study of immune cell composition in non-small cell lung cancer. Across the whole study: Most cases were lung adenocarcinoma or squamous cell carcinoma.

With 5 bases removed from V and 8 bases from J, the gap between germline ends came to 10 bases. The germline CDR1 and CDR2 sequences are SNHLY and FYNNEI. The CDR3 consists of 13 residues. Normal lung sampling was at least 3 cm from the tumour, as distant as possible. Repertoires were generated with immunoSEQ multiplex PCR, while TCRdb's copy carries only in-frame clones and drops some. The table lists 3,000 to 4,000 clones, around 74% of them singletons. Material for sequencing was non-adjacent lung tissue. The chain links TRBV2 to TRBJ1-6; D possibly corresponds to TRBD1 (5 bases). The receptor was isolated from a human donor with non-small cell lung cancer. CDR3 sequence reads: CASSPGGDSPLHF. The CDR3 bases are TGTGCCAGCAGTCCTGGGGGGGATTCACCCCTCCACTTT. Looking up the rest from reference TRBV2 and TRBJ1-6 gives the full variable domain: EPEVTQTPSHQVTQMGQEVILRCVPISNHLYFYWYRQILGQKVEFLVSFYNNEISEKSEIFDDQFSVERPDGSNFTLKIRSTKLEDSAMYFCASSPGGDSPLHFGNGTRLTVT.